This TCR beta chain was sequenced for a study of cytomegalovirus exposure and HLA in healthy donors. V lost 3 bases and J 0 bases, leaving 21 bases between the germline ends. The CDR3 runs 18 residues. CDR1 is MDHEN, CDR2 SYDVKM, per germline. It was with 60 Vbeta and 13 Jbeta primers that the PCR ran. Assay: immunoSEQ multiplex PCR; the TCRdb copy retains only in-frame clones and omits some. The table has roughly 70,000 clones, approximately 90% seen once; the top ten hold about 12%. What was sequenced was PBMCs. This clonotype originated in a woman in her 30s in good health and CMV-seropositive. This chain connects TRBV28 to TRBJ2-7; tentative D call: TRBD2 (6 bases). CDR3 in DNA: TGTGCCAGCAGTTTTGAGGAGGTTTGGAGGGCTGGCTCCTACGAGCAGTACTTC. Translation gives CASSFEEVWRAGSYEQYF.